This T cell receptor (beta chain) was profiled in a study of T cell repertoires and Cas9 in healthy adults. In the study overall: Characterization of SpCas9-reactive CD4 and CD8 T cells covered multi-effector potency, cytotoxicity and lineage. Points from the study as a whole: In vitro, SpCas9-reactive Tregs were reported to curb effector T cell proliferation and function.

Libraries were prepared by immunoSEQ multiplex PCR; TCRdb keeps only in-frame clonotypes and omits some of them. The sample records under 25,000 clones, about nine tenths being singletons. In the case of this clone: As yet, its antigen is unknown.

V lost 5 bases and J 5 bases, leaving 15 bases between the germline ends. Germline V gene sequence: CDR1 MGHRA, CDR2 YSYEKL. The CDR3 is 14 amino acids. Material: CD4+ effector T cells (CD127+, CD25-, CD137-, CD154-) from PBMCs; culture status not recorded. The TCR originated in a human donor in good health. J is TRBJ1-1 and V is TRBV4-1; D ambiguous. The CDR3 loop reads CASSSGRVGTEAFF. CDR3 bases: TGCGCCAGCAGCAGCGGTAGGGTTGGAACTGAAGCTTTCTTT.